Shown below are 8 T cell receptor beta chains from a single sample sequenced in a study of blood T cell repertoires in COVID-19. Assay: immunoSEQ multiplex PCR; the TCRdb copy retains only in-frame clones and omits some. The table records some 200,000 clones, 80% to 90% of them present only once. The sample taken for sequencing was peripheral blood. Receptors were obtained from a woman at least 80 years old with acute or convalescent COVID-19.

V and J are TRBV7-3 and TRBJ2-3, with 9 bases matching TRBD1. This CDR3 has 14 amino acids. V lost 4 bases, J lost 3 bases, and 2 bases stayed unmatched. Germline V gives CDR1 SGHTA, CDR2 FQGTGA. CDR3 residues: CASSSDRGTDTQYF. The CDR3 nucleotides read TGTGCCAGCAGCTCGGACAGGGGAACAGATACGCAGTATTTT. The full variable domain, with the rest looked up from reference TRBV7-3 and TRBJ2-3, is GAGVSQTPSNKVTEKGKYVELRCDPISGHTALYWYRQSLGQGPEFLIYFQGTGAADDSGLPNDRFFAVRPEGSVSTLKIQRTERGDSAVYLCASSSDRGTDTQYFGPGTRLTVL.

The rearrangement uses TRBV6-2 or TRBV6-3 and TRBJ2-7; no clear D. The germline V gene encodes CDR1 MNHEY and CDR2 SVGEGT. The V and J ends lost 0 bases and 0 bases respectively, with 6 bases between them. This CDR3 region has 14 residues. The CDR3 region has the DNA TGTGCCAGCAGTTACTCCGCAGTCTCCTACGAGCAGTACTTC. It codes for CASSYSAVSYEQYF.

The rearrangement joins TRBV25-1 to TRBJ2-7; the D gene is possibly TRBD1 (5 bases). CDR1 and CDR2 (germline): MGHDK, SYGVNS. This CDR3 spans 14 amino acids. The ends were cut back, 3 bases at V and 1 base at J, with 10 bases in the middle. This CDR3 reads CASSDLTDSYEQYF. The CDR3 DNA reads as TGTGCCAGCAGTGATTTGACAGATTCCTACGAGCAGTACTTC.

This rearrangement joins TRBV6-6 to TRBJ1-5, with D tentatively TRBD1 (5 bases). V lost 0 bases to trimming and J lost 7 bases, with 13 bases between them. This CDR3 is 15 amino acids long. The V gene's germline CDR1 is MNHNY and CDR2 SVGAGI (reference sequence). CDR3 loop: CASSYSQGQGQPQHF. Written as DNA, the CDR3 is TGTGCCAGCAGTTACTCGCAGGGTCAGGGCCAGCCCCAGCATTTT.

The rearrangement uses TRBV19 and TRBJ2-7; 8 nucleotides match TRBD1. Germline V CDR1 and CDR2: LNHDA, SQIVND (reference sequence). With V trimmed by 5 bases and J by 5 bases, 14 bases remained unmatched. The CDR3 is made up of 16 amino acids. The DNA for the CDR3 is TGTGCCAGTAGTCCGAGACAGGGGCTCCGATTTGACGAGCAGTACTTC. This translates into CASSPRQGLRFDEQYF.

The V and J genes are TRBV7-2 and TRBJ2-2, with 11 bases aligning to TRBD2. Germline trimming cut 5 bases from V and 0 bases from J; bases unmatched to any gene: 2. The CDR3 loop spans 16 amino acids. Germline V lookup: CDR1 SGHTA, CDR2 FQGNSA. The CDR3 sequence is CASSLLAGANTGELFF. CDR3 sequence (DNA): TGTGCCAGCAGCCTACTAGCGGGGGCGAACACCGGGGAGCTGTTTTTT.

In nucleotides, the CDR3 is TGTGCCAGCGCTGGTCCCCCGGGCTATGGCTACACCTTC. Translation gives CASAGPPGYGYTF. The chain recombines TRBV28 with TRBJ1-2; D gene unclear. V was cut by 8 bases and J by 4 bases, with 14 bases left in between. This CDR3 region has 13 residues. The germline V gene encodes CDR1 MDHEN and CDR2 SYDVKM.

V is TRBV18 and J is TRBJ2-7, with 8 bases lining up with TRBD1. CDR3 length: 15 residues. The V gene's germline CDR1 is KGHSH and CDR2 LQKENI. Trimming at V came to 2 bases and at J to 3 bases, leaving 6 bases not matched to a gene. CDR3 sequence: CASSPSGQASYEQYF. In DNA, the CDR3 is TGTGCCAGCTCACCATCGGGACAGGCCAGCTACGAGCAGTACTTC.